The 21 T cell receptor beta chains below come from one sample, sequenced in a study of blood T cell repertoires in COVID-19 (dated by TCRdb to 2018 to 2021). The library was made by the immunoSEQ multiplex PCR assay. TCRdb's version of the immuneACCESS table is confined to in-frame rearrangements and falls short of the full clone set. An unresolved V gene accounts for under half of the shortfall where checked; the remainder is of unknown origin. The table for this sample lists under 250,000 clones; about nine tenths of them were counted only once. Approximately 10% of the sample lies in the top ten. Sequencing input: peripheral blood. These TCRs come from a man aged 50-59 years with COVID-19, enrolled during active disease.

The rearrangement links TRBV7-2 to TRBJ2-2; D is unclear. V was trimmed by 4 bases and J by 3 bases, leaving 12 bases between them. From germline, CDR1 is SGHTA and CDR2 FQGNSA. The length of the CDR3 is 15 residues. Written as DNA, the CDR3 is TGTGCCAGCAGCTCCCTGGGCCTGGACACCGGGGAGCTGTTTTTT. Protein sequence: CASSSLGLDTGELFF.

This chain uses TRBV7-3 with TRBJ2-7, with 8 bases fitting TRBD2. Trimming took 5 bases from V and 1 from J; bases not matched to a gene: 7. The V gene's germline CDR1 is SGHTA and CDR2 FQGTGA. The CDR3 spans 15 residues. The CDR3 loop reads CASSPGLGLSYEQYF. CDR3 nucleotide sequence: TGTGCCAGCAGCCCGGGACTAGGTTTATCCTACGAGCAGTACTTC.

Turning to this clone: One end of the junction fails to match germline, which may point to a read error. This rearrangement joins TRBV12-3 or TRBV12-4 to TRBJ1-5; 7 nucleotides align to TRBD1. The CDR3 extends over 11 amino acids. DNA for the CDR3: TGTGCCAGCAGTGTCACCGGGACAGTTATTTTT. It encodes CASSVTGTVIF.

In DNA, the CDR3 is TGCGCCAGCAGGCCAATTGGCTTAGGGGGCGATTCACCCCTCCACTTT. Translation: CASRPIGLGGDSPLHF. The chain links TRBV4-1 to TRBJ1-6; 7 nucleotides agree with TRBD1. Losses at the gene ends were 6 bases for V and 8 bases for J; bases not matched to a gene: 13. Germline CDR1 reads MGHRA; CDR2 reads YSYEKL. The CDR3 totals 16 residues.

This rearrangement joins TRBV5-4 to TRBJ2-5, with 10 bases matching TRBD1. CDR1 is SGHNT, CDR2 YYREEE, per germline (reference sequence). The CDR3 spans 18 residues. V trimming: 3 bases; J trimming: 2 bases; junction bases outside the gene matches: 13. The CDR3 sequence is CASSSGGRQGAPQETQYF. In DNA form, the CDR3 reads TGTGCCAGCAGCTCCGGGGGCAGACAGGGGGCGCCGCAAGAGACCCAGTACTTC.

The V call is TRBV18, the J call TRBJ2-3; D possibly corresponds to TRBD2 (6 bases). CDR1 and CDR2 (germline): KGHSH, LQKENI. The CDR3 contains 12 residues. Trimming left V 6 bases short and J 5 bases short, with 9 bases between. The DNA for the CDR3 is TGTGCCAGCTCTCGAGCGGGAGATACGCAGTATTTT. Protein product: CASSRAGDTQYF.

The rearrangement joins TRBV11-3 to TRBJ2-7; tentative D call: TRBD1 (5 bases). Per germline, CDR1 SGHNT and CDR2 YENEEA. Trimming took off 4 bases at V and 0 bases at J, with 13 bases between the two ends. The length of the CDR3 is 15 residues. CDR3 coding DNA: TGTGCCAGCAGCTCTACCCCCAGGGACTCCTACGAGCAGTACTTC. It specifies CASSSTPRDSYEQYF.

The chain has TRBV19 and TRBJ1-5; the match to TRBD1 covers 10 bases. The junction had 3 bases not matched to a gene; V was cut back by 7 bases and J by 0 bases. CDR3 length: 15 residues. Germline CDR1 and CDR2: LNHDA and SQIVND (reference sequence). CDR3 amino acids: CASTDRGTSNQPQHF. CDR3 sequence (DNA): TGTGCCAGTACGGACAGGGGGACTAGCAATCAGCCCCAGCATTTT.

V usage is TRBV3-1 (or the pseudogene TRBV3-2) and J usage is TRBJ2-7, with 8 bases aligning to TRBD2. V shed 0 bases, J shed 0 bases, and the junction held 7 bases outside the gene matches. The CDR3 runs to 17 residues. Germline V gene lookup returns CDR1 LGHDT and CDR2 YNNKEL (reference sequence). CDR3 DNA: TGTGCCAGCAGCCAAGATTGTGGACGGGGGGGCTCCTACGAGCAGTACTTC. This codes for CASSQDCGRGGSYEQYF.

J is TRBJ1-3 and V is TRBV9, with D maybe TRBD1 (6 bases). V dropped 0 bases and J dropped 0 bases, with 16 bases sitting between them. The germline CDR1 and CDR2 sequences are SGDLS and YYNGEE. The CDR3 spans 18 residues. The CDR3 coding sequence is TGTGCCAGCAGCGTAGCAAAACAGGGCGGGAGCTCTGGAAACACCATATATTTT. Protein: CASSVAKQGGSSGNTIYF.

The chain has TRBV9 and TRBJ2-3; 8 bases are a match to TRBD2. V lost 3 bases to trimming and J lost 6 bases; unmatched junction nucleotides: 12. The germline V gene has CDR1 SGDLS and CDR2 YYNGEE. The CDR3 consists of 16 residues. For the CDR3, the DNA is TGTGCCAGCAGCGGTACTAGCGGCCAAGGGGAGGATACGCAGTATTTT. This translates into CASSGTSGQGEDTQYF.

The chain uses TRBV5-4 and TRBJ2-1, with D unclear. Germline V CDR1 and CDR2: SGHNT, YYREEE (reference sequence). The CDR3 extends over 13 amino acids. Trimming removed 0 bases at V and 9 bases at J, with 10 bases between. The CDR3 loop is CASSLAVSLEQFF. CDR3 in DNA: TGTGCCAGCAGCTTGGCGGTGTCACTTGAGCAGTTCTTC.

Worth noting for this clone: The sample carries other DNA sequences with the same CDR3. The CDR3 DNA reads as TGCGCCAGCAGCCCCGACTTGAACACCGGGGAGCTGTTTTTT. This translates into CASSPDLNTGELFF. The chain joins TRBV5-1 to TRBJ2-2; D gene unclear. The CDR3 loop spans 14 amino acids. Per the germline V gene, CDR1 is SGHRS and CDR2 is YFSETQ. Trimming shortened V by 4 bases and J by 1 base, and 8 bases separated the two germline ends.

This chain links TRBV4-2 with TRBJ2-3; 15 bases align to TRBD2. V dropped 2 bases and J dropped 2; count of bases not matched to a gene: 8. The CDR3 has 19 residues. Germline V lookup: CDR1 LGHNA, CDR2 YNFKEQ. The CDR3, as DNA: TGTGCCAGCAGCCAATTACCGGGACTAGCGGGGGGATACACAGATACGCAGTATTTT. Translating it yields CASSQLPGLAGGYTDTQYF.

CDR3 coding DNA: TGTGCCAGCAGCGGACTAGTTACAGATACGCAGTATTTT. Translation gives CASSGLVTDTQYF. The chain combines TRBV9 with TRBJ2-3, with a possible D match to TRBD2 (6 bases). The V and J ends lost 3 bases and 3 bases respectively, with 8 bases between them. The CDR3 is 13 residues long. Germline values: CDR1 SGDLS, CDR2 YYNGEE.

This sequence joins TRBV5-6 and TRBJ1-6; D is unresolved. The germline CDR1 and CDR2 sequences are SGHDT and YYEEEE. The length of the CDR3 is 16 residues. Trimming stripped 0 bases from V and 0 bases from J, with 7 bases between. The CDR3 spells CASSLVHNSYNSPLHF. For the CDR3, the DNA is TGTGCCAGCAGCTTGGTTCACAACTCCTATAATTCACCCCTCCACTTT.

This chain links TRBV19 with TRBJ2-1, with a possible D match to TRBD1 (6 bases). V lost 2 bases, J lost 2 bases, and 10 bases lay in between. There are 15 residues in the CDR3. The V gene's germline CDR1 is LNHDA and CDR2 SQIVND (reference sequence). CDR3: CASSISGVPYNEQFF. CDR3 bases: TGTGCCAGTAGTATATCAGGGGTTCCCTACAATGAGCAGTTCTTC.

About this clone itself: Other DNA sequences from this sample encode an identical CDR3 as well. This sequence joins TRBV29-1 and TRBJ2-7; possibly TRBD1 for D (6 bases). Trimming cost V 4 bases and J 0 bases, with 13 bases left between them. CDR3 size: 14 residues. Germline-derived CDR1 and CDR2 are SQVTM and ANQGSEA. CDR3 amino acids: CSVATGGSSYEQYF. Written as DNA, the CDR3 is TGCAGCGTTGCGACAGGTGGCAGCTCCTACGAGCAGTACTTC.

This clone has more than one count but fewer than ten. For the CDR3, the DNA is TGTGCCAGCAGCTTGGCCGGGGGGATGAACACTGAAGCTTTCTTT. This gives the protein CASSLAGGMNTEAFF. V gene TRBV5-4 combines with J gene TRBJ1-1; TRBD1 is a possible D gene (5 bases). This CDR3 is 15 amino acids long. Trimming took 0 bases from V and 0 from J, leaving 9 bases between them. The germline CDR1 and CDR2 sequences are SGHNT and YYREEE (reference sequence).

The V gene is TRBV5-4, the J gene TRBJ2-7, with 9 bases fitting TRBD1. CDR1 is SGHNT and CDR2 is YYREEE in the germline V gene (reference sequence). The ends lost 4 bases at V and 0 bases at J; junction bases unmatched: 5. The CDR3 is 15 amino acids. CDR3 loop: CASSAGQGDSYEQYF. CDR3 sequence (DNA): TGTGCCAGCAGCGCGGGACAGGGCGACTCCTACGAGCAGTACTTC.

This chain joins TRBV28 and TRBJ2-1; 8 nucleotides agree with TRBD2. CDR3 length: 16 amino acids. Germline assignment: CDR1 MDHEN and CDR2 SYDVKM. Trimming removed 5 bases from V and 3 bases from J; junction bases left unmatched: 9. The CDR3 bases are TGTGCCAGCAGTCCCCTCCACGGGGGGGGCTACAATGAGCAGTTCTTC. Residues: CASSPLHGGGYNEQFF.